These T cell receptor beta chains were read from a single sample in a study of beta chain features in type 1 diabetes. Data came from immunoSEQ multiplex PCR; TCRdb stores just in-frame clones and leaves some out. The sample carries almost 350,000 clones, 8% recorded once. The sequencing input was central memory CD4+ T cells from blood. Receptor source: a woman aged 18-29 years in good health. Each CDR3 is given without its conserved first and last residue. The D gene is left open where the match is weak.

D gene: -; J gene: TRBJ1-1; V gene: TRBV7-9; CDR3 protein: ASSLVSGRGTEAF
D gene: -; J gene: TRBJ2-1; V gene: TRBV11-2; CDR3 protein: ASRDQPSTYNEQF
D gene: TRBD1; J gene: TRBJ2-1; V gene: TRBV7-2; CDR3 protein: ASSHRGHEQF
D gene: TRBD2; J gene: TRBJ2-1; V gene: TRBV18; CDR3 protein: ASSPLGGGLF
D gene: TRBD2; J gene: TRBJ2-7; V gene: TRBV6-5; CDR3 protein: ASSTFSGYSYEQY
D gene: -; J gene: TRBJ2-7; V gene: TRBV5-1; CDR3 protein: ASSRDNYEQY
D gene: TRBD2; J gene: TRBJ2-1; V gene: TRBV28; CDR3 protein: ASSISGRRNEQF
D gene: -; J gene: TRBJ2-7; V gene: TRBV28; CDR3 protein: ASRPEGRTIAEQY
D gene: -; J gene: TRBJ2-3; V gene: TRBV7-9; CDR3 protein: ASSRVSKTDTQY
D gene: -; J gene: TRBJ2-5; V gene: TRBV9; CDR3 protein: ASSVGTWNSETQY
D gene: -; J gene: TRBJ2-7; V gene: TRBV19; CDR3 protein: ASSRREGDEQY
D gene: TRBD2; J gene: TRBJ2-5; V gene: TRBV11-3; CDR3 protein: ASSSGLAGGPQETQY
D gene: -; J gene: TRBJ2-1; V gene: TRBV7-3; CDR3 protein: ASSLTRQGEQF
D gene: -; J gene: TRBJ2-5; V gene: TRBV6-6; CDR3 protein: ASSFHSGGIETQY
D gene: -; J gene: TRBJ2-3; V gene: TRBV25-1; CDR3 protein: ASSSPHSTDTQY
D gene: -; J gene: TRBJ2-5; V gene: TRBV7-9; CDR3 protein: ASSQGNLQETQY
D gene: -; J gene: TRBJ2-1; V gene: TRBV7-3; CDR3 protein: ASSLHYLVIVNEQF
D gene: -; J gene: TRBJ1-2; V gene: TRBV4-2; CDR3 protein: ASSQDLRGYYGYT
D gene: TRBD1; J gene: TRBJ2-7; V gene: TRBV7-2; CDR3 protein: ASSPWTGGGYEQY
D gene: -; J gene: TRBJ2-1; V gene: TRBV7-8; CDR3 protein: ASSNGATDEQF
D gene: -; J gene: TRBJ2-5; V gene: TRBV15; CDR3 protein: ATSRGPQAGPETQY
D gene: -; J gene: TRBJ2-3; V gene: TRBV7-8; CDR3 protein: ASSLVRASTDTQY
D gene: -; J gene: TRBJ2-7; V gene: TRBV11-3; CDR3 protein: ASSLATNYEQY
D gene: TRBD2; J gene: TRBJ2-3; V gene: TRBV4-3; CDR3 protein: ASSQDLAGATDTQY